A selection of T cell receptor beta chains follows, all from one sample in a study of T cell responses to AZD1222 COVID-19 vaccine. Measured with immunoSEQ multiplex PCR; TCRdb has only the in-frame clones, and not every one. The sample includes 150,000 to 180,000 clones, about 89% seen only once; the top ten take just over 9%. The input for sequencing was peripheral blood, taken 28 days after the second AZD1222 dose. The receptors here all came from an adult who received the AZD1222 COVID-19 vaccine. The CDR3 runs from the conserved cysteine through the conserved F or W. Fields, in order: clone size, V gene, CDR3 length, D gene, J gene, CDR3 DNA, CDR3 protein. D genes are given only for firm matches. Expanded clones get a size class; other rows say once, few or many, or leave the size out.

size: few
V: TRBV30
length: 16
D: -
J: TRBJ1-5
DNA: TGTGCCTGGAGTGTAGGGTTCGGGGGGGGCAACCAGCCCCAGCATTTT
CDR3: CAWSVGFGGGNQPQHF

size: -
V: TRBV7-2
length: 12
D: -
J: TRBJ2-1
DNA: TGTGCCAGCCGACTCTTCAACAATGAGCAGTTCTTC
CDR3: CASRLFNNEQFF

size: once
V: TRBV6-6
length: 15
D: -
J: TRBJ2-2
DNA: TGTGCCAGCAGCCAGACAGGGCGGGGGACCGGGGAGCTGTTTTTT
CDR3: CASSQTGRGTGELFF

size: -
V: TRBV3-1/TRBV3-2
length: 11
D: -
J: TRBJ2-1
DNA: TGTGCCAGCAGCCAAGCGGGAAAGCAGTTCTTC
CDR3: CASSQAGKQFF

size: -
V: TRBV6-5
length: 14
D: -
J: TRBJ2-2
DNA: TGTGCCAGCAGACCTTCCCAAGACACCGGGGAGCTGTTTTTT
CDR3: CASRPSQDTGELFF

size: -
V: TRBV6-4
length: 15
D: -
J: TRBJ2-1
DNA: TGTGCCAGCAGTGGGGGGCCAAGCTCCTACAATGAGCAGTTCTTC
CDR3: CASSGGPSSYNEQFF

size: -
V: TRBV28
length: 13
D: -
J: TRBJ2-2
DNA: TGTGCCAGCAGTCCCTCCGAGTCCGGGGAGCTGTTTTTT
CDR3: CASSPSESGELFF

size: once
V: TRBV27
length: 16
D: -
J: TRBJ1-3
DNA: TGTGCCAGCAGTTCCCCCCAGGTGGGCTCTGGAAACACCATATATTTT
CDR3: CASSSPQVGSGNTIYF

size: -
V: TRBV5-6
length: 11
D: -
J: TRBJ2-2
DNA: TGTGCCAGCAGCCGGGTATCGGAGCTGTTTTTT
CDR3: CASSRVSELFF

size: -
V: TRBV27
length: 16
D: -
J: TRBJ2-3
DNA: TGTGCCAGCACCCCTTGGGTAGCGGCTAGCACAGATACGCAGTATTTT
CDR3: CASTPWVAASTDTQYF

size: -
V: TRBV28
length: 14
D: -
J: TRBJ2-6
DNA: TGTGCCAGCATAAGGCAGTCTGGGGCCAACGTCCTGACTTTC
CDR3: CASIRQSGANVLTF

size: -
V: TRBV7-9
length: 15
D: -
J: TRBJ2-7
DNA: TGTGCCAGCAGCTTAGTGGCGGCAAGCTCCTACGAGCAGTACTTC
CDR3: CASSLVAASSYEQYF

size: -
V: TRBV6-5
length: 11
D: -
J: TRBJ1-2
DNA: TGTGCCAGCAACCCGGACTATGGCTACACCTTC
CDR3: CASNPDYGYTF

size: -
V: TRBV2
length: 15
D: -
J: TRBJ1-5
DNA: TGTGCCAGCAGAGAGCAGGGGAATAGCAATCAGCCCCAGCATTTT
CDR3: CASREQGNSNQPQHF

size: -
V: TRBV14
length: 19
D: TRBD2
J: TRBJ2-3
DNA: TGTGCCAGCAGCCTCCGACTAGCGGGAGGGCCTAGGGGCACAGATACGCAGTATTTT
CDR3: CASSLRLAGGPRGTDTQYF

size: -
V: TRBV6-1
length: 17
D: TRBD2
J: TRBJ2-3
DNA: TGTGCCAGCAGTGCTGAAGCGGGAGCCTCTAGCACAGATACGCAGTATTTT
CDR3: CASSAEAGASSTDTQYF

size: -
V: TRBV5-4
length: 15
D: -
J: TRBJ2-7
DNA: TGTGCCAGCAGCTTGGTGGGTAGCGTCATACACGAGCAGTACTTC
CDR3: CASSLVGSVIHEQYF

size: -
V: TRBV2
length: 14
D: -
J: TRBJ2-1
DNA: TGTGCCAGCAGCCCCCGGCGAGAAGCCGGTGAGCAGTTCTTC
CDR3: CASSPRREAGEQFF

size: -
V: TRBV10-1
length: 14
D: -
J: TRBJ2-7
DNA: TGCGCCAGCATGTCCCGCCGAACGATCCACGAGCAGTACTTC
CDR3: CASMSRRTIHEQYF

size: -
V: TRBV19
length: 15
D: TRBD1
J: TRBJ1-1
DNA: TGTGCCAGTAGTGTTCGAGGGGGCGCGGGCACTGAAGCTTTCTTT
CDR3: CASSVRGGAGTEAFF